This T cell receptor beta chain was observed in a study of blood T cell repertoires in COVID-19 (dated by TCRdb to 2018 to 2021). General notes on the study: Samples covering the acute and convalescent phases of COVID-19 were provided by collaborators in the United States, Italy and Spain. The samples were drawn from two sources: the first 160 participants of the ongoing ImmuneRACE study, and 1,200 or so subjects contributed by 6 global collaborators. The material from the prospective study consisted of cDNA or gDNA derived from T cells, B-cell-depleted T cells, or PBMCs. The dataset comprised deeply sampled blood TCRbeta repertoires from subjects exposed to, actively infected with, or recovered from COVID-19. Where available, HLA class I and class II types were obtained from metadata supplied by the sample provider rather than from assay-based typing. Nearly every sample came with metadata listing a de-identified subject ID, COVID-19 status, age in years and sex. A freely available public database, intended as a resource for researchers studying the immune response to SARS-CoV-2, is where the repertoires were released. Paper-wide results and their limitations: The amount of clinical and demographic metadata varied by source and participant and was provided uncurated.

Details on this clone: What this receptor recognizes is not known. Base-call qualities are not available, and no considerably larger clone is one nucleotide away.

CDR1 PRHDT and CDR2 FYEKMQ were looked up in the germline V gene (reference sequence). V is cut back by 6 bases and J by 6 bases, with 8 bases in the junction unmatched. The CDR3, from cysteine to phenylalanine, totals 14 residues. Only CDR3 DNA is held: 42 bases, read in frame from base 1. One collaborating source in Seattle enrolled patients while the patients were actively infected and followed the patients over time throughout the course of disease. Whole blood was collected in K2EDTA tubes by collaborating institutions according to the institutions' own protocols. Collaborator samples were shipped for TCRbeta analysis as frozen whole blood, isolated PBMCs, or DNA extracted from either sample type. TCRbeta CDR3 regions were amplified from genomic DNA using the immunoSEQ Assay, a bias-controlled multiplex PCR. Regarding the original processing steps: The number of nucleated cells in each sample was estimated from the amplification of reference gene primers within the assay. To quantify the absolute abundance of each unique TCRbeta CDR3 rearrangement, sequence reads were collapsed and filtered. For each sample, productive Simpson clonality was calculated as the square root of Simpson's diversity index across productive rearrangements. TCRdb provides this immuneACCESS table in a form limited to in-frame rearrangements. Some clones are lacking; in checked studies, under half of them reflect an unresolved V gene, and why the rest are absent is not known. Clone size and V and J calls were adopted from that table, with D and trimming inferred from the DNA. The sample has under 450,000 clones on record, 89% of them singletons. The biggest ten clones account for approximately 1.5% of the sample.

The receptor chain draws on TRBV13 and TRBJ2-1; a stretch of 7 junction bases matches TRBD2. Specimen: peripheral blood. This TCR came from a woman aged 35 to 49 with COVID-19, enrolled during active disease. CDR3 reads: CASRPGLVGNEQFF. The DNA sequence is as follows: TGTGCCAGCAGACCTGGACTAGTCGGCAATGAGCAGTTCTTC.